A selection of T cell receptor beta chains follows, all from one sample in a study of T and B cells in COVID-19 patients. TCRdb analysed the multiplex PCR reads with MiXCR anew, one entry per CDR3 protein. The data show over 8,000 distinct CDR3 sequences, about 28% seen once. Input material: blood. These receptors came from a human donor who had recovered from COVID-19. The CDR3 runs from the conserved cysteine through the conserved F or W. A D gene is named only where the DNA matches it firmly. Only some rows state a clone size, as once, few, many or a class for expanded clones.

V gene: TRBV7-9
J gene: TRBJ2-2
D gene: .
clone size: .
CDR3 protein: CASSFGGTGELFF
CDR3 DNA: TGTGCCAGCAGCTTCGGAGGCACCGGGGAGCTGTTTTTT

V gene: TRBV29-1
J gene: TRBJ2-7
D gene: TRBD1
clone size: .
CDR3 protein: CSVAGTGDSYEQYF
CDR3 DNA: TGCAGCGTTGCCGGGACAGGGGACTCCTACGAGCAGTACTTC

V gene: TRBV6-5
J gene: TRBJ2-7
D gene: TRBD1
clone size: medium-sized
CDR3 protein: CASSETGVGYEQYF
CDR3 DNA: TGTGCCAGCAGTGAGACAGGGGTGGGCTACGAGCAGTACTTC

V gene: TRBV6-2/TRBV6-3
J gene: TRBJ2-5
D gene: TRBD2
clone size: medium-sized
CDR3 protein: CASSYSGLAGAQETQYF
CDR3 DNA: TGTGCCAGCAGTTACTCGGGACTAGCGGGGGCTCAAGAGACCCAGTACTTC

V gene: TRBV19
J gene: TRBJ1-5
D gene: .
clone size: many
CDR3 protein: CASKENFGWHF
CDR3 DNA: TGTGCCAGTAAGGAAAACTTTGGATGGCATTTT

V gene: TRBV29-1
J gene: TRBJ2-1
D gene: .
clone size: medium-sized
CDR3 protein: CSVTQGGDYNEQFF
CDR3 DNA: TGCAGCGTTACCCAGGGGGGGGACTACAATGAGCAGTTCTTC

V gene: TRBV6-2/TRBV6-3
J gene: TRBJ2-2
D gene: TRBD2
clone size: large
CDR3 protein: CASSYTSENTGELFF
CDR3 DNA: TGTGCCAGCAGTTACACTAGCGAGAACACCGGGGAGCTGTTTTTT

V gene: TRBV7-2
J gene: TRBJ2-5
D gene: TRBD2
clone size: .
CDR3 protein: CASARGGGALETQYF
CDR3 DNA: TGTGCCAGCGCACGAGGCGGGGGGGCCTTGGAGACCCAGTACTTC

V gene: TRBV27
J gene: TRBJ2-2
D gene: .
clone size: medium-sized
CDR3 protein: CASSLPLYRDNSNTGELFF
CDR3 DNA: TGTGCCAGCAGTCTCCCTCTATACCGGGACAACTCGAACACCGGGGAGCTGTTTTTT

V gene: TRBV19
J gene: TRBJ1-2
D gene: .
clone size: medium-sized
CDR3 protein: CASSIAQYGYTF
CDR3 DNA: TGTGCCAGTAGTATAGCACAGTATGGCTACACCTTC

V gene: TRBV6-1
J gene: TRBJ1-5
D gene: TRBD1
clone size: .
CDR3 protein: CASSIARDRVIDSNQPQHF
CDR3 DNA: TGTGCCAGCAGTATCGCACGGGACAGGGTAATCGATAGCAATCAGCCCCAGCATTTT

V gene: TRBV4-3
J gene: TRBJ2-3
D gene: .
clone size: .
CDR3 protein: CASSQDIGQGTDTQYF
CDR3 DNA: TGCGCCAGCAGCCAAGATATAGGGCAGGGCACAGATACGCAGTATTTT

V gene: TRBV6-1
J gene: TRBJ2-3
D gene: TRBD1
clone size: medium-sized
CDR3 protein: CASAGSARQGVRDTQYF
CDR3 DNA: TGTGCCAGCGCAGGTTCCGCACGGCAGGGGGTGCGAGATACGCAGTATTTT

V gene: TRBV20-1
J gene: TRBJ2-7
D gene: .
clone size: .
CDR3 protein: CSAVLPQGSYEQYF
CDR3 DNA: TGCAGTGCTGTATTGCCACAGGGCTCCTACGAGCAGTACTTC

V gene: TRBV30
J gene: TRBJ2-1
D gene: .
clone size: few
CDR3 protein: CAWSVPGDEQFF
CDR3 DNA: TGTGCCTGGAGTGTACCAGGTGATGAGCAGTTCTTC

V gene: TRBV27
J gene: TRBJ1-2
D gene: .
clone size: medium-sized
CDR3 protein: CASSLREGDYGYTF
CDR3 DNA: TGTGCCAGCAGCCTTCGGGAAGGAGACTATGGCTACACCTTC

V gene: TRBV29-1
J gene: TRBJ2-3
D gene: .
clone size: large
CDR3 protein: CSVGDGTDTQYF
CDR3 DNA: TGCAGCGTTGGGGACGGGACAGATACGCAGTATTTT

V gene: TRBV19
J gene: TRBJ1-4
D gene: .
clone size: medium-sized
CDR3 protein: CASSPWTRGGEKLFF
CDR3 DNA: TGTGCCAGTAGTCCATGGACCAGGGGTGGTGAAAAACTGTTTTTT

V gene: TRBV20-1
J gene: TRBJ1-4
D gene: .
clone size: few
CDR3 protein: CSARSSGNEKLFF
CDR3 DNA: TGCAGTGCTAGATCCAGTGGGAACGAAAAACTGTTTTTT

V gene: TRBV28
J gene: TRBJ2-5
D gene: TRBD2
clone size: .
CDR3 protein: CASSLSQTSGGQETQYF
CDR3 DNA: TGTGCCAGCAGTTTATCCCAGACTAGCGGGGGGCAAGAGACCCAGTACTTC

V gene: TRBV12-3/TRBV12-4
J gene: TRBJ1-5
D gene: .
clone size: few
CDR3 protein: CASGLRGGNQPQHF
CDR3 DNA: TGTGCCAGCGGCTTGAGGGGGGGAAATCAGCCCCAGCATTTT

V gene: TRBV6-2/TRBV6-3
J gene: TRBJ2-1
D gene: .
clone size: .
CDR3 protein: CASSRDSYNEQFF
CDR3 DNA: TGTGCCAGCAGCCGGGACTCCTACAATGAGCAGTTCTTC

V gene: TRBV7-6
J gene: TRBJ2-7
D gene: .
clone size: few
CDR3 protein: CASSQTETEIYEQYF
CDR3 DNA: TGTGCCAGCAGCCAGACAGAGACAGAGATATACGAGCAGTACTTC

V gene: TRBV15
J gene: TRBJ2-1
D gene: TRBD2
clone size: medium-sized
CDR3 protein: CATSRDQTQRGPNEQFF
CDR3 DNA: TGTGCCACCAGCAGAGATCAGACACAGCGGGGCCCCAATGAGCAGTTCTTC

V gene: TRBV29-1
J gene: TRBJ2-3
D gene: TRBD1
clone size: .
CDR3 protein: CSVGTDSSTDTQYF
CDR3 DNA: TGCAGCGTGGGGACAGATTCTAGCACAGATACGCAGTATTTT

V gene: TRBV18
J gene: TRBJ1-1
D gene: .
clone size: few
CDR3 protein: CASSQTGDTEAFF
CDR3 DNA: TGTGCCAGCTCACAGACGGGAGACACTGAAGCTTTCTTT

V gene: TRBV12-3/TRBV12-4
J gene: TRBJ2-3
D gene: .
clone size: .
CDR3 protein: CASSPSGGSTDTQYF
CDR3 DNA: TGTGCCAGCAGCCCTTCCGGGGGAAGCACAGATACGCAGTATTTT

V gene: TRBV6-5
J gene: TRBJ1-5
D gene: .
clone size: medium-sized
CDR3 protein: CASSYDSNQPQHF
CDR3 DNA: TGTGCCAGCAGTTACGATAGCAATCAGCCCCAGCATTTT

V gene: TRBV5-1
J gene: TRBJ2-1
D gene: TRBD2
clone size: few
CDR3 protein: CASSLPSGAHNEQFF
CDR3 DNA: TGCGCCAGCAGCTTGCCTAGCGGTGCTCACAATGAGCAGTTCTTC

V gene: TRBV20-1
J gene: TRBJ1-5
D gene: TRBD1
clone size: few
CDR3 protein: CSARTGGSNQPQHF
CDR3 DNA: TGCAGTGCTAGGACAGGGGGCAGCAATCAGCCCCAGCATTTT

V gene: TRBV6-4
J gene: TRBJ2-6
D gene: .
clone size: medium-sized
CDR3 protein: CASSDSGGSGANVLTF
CDR3 DNA: TGTGCCAGCAGTGACTCTGGCGGCTCTGGGGCCAACGTCCTGACTTTC

V gene: TRBV6-2/TRBV6-3
J gene: TRBJ1-5
D gene: TRBD1
clone size: few
CDR3 protein: CASSSMGQGSQPQHF
CDR3 DNA: TGTGCCAGCAGTTCAATGGGACAGGGGTCTCAGCCCCAGCATTTT

V gene: TRBV18
J gene: TRBJ1-2
D gene: TRBD1
clone size: many
CDR3 protein: CASSQTRSTGNYGYTF
CDR3 DNA: TGTGCCAGCTCACAGACGAGATCGACAGGGAACTATGGCTACACCTTC

V gene: TRBV7-6
J gene: TRBJ1-2
D gene: TRBD1
clone size: .
CDR3 protein: CASSDGQGIRYGYTF
CDR3 DNA: TGTGCCAGCAGCGATGGACAGGGGATTCGCTATGGCTACACCTTC

V gene: TRBV7-6
J gene: TRBJ2-5
D gene: .
clone size: medium-sized
CDR3 protein: CASSLGHPQETQYF
CDR3 DNA: TGTGCCAGCAGCTTGGGACACCCGCAAGAGACCCAGTACTTC

V gene: TRBV6-5
J gene: TRBJ2-3
D gene: TRBD2
clone size: .
CDR3 protein: CASSLGLAGGFTDTQYF
CDR3 DNA: TGTGCCAGCAGTTTGGGACTAGCGGGGGGGTTCACAGATACGCAGTATTTT

V gene: TRBV29-1
J gene: TRBJ2-3
D gene: TRBD2
clone size: .
CDR3 protein: CSVVATSGGHLSIDTQYF
CDR3 DNA: TGCAGTGTTGTTGCAACTAGCGGGGGGCACCTGAGCATAGATACGCAGTATTTT

V gene: TRBV5-1
J gene: TRBJ1-5
D gene: .
clone size: few
CDR3 protein: CASSRDSNQPQHF
CDR3 DNA: TGCGCCAGCAGTCGGGATAGCAATCAGCCCCAGCATTTT

V gene: TRBV7-6
J gene: TRBJ2-2
D gene: .
clone size: .
CDR3 protein: CASSLVGTAELFF
CDR3 DNA: TGTGCCAGCAGCTTAGTTGGGACCGCAGAGCTGTTTTTT

V gene: TRBV5-4
J gene: TRBJ2-7
D gene: TRBD1
clone size: .
CDR3 protein: CASTRGQGMYEQYF
CDR3 DNA: TGTGCCAGCACTAGGGGGCAGGGCATGTACGAGCAGTACTTC

V gene: TRBV29-1
J gene: TRBJ2-2
D gene: TRBD1
clone size: once
CDR3 protein: CSAGQGNTGELFF
CDR3 DNA: TGCAGCGCTGGACAGGGCAACACCGGGGAGCTGTTTTTT

V gene: TRBV10-3
J gene: TRBJ1-3
D gene: .
clone size: .
CDR3 protein: CAITEIGFSGNTIYF
CDR3 DNA: TGTGCCATCACCGAGATCGGGTTCTCTGGAAACACCATATATTTT

V gene: TRBV27
J gene: TRBJ2-7
D gene: .
clone size: medium-sized
CDR3 protein: CASSRGTYEQYF
CDR3 DNA: TGTGCCAGCAGTAGGGGGACCTACGAGCAGTACTTC

V gene: TRBV29-1
J gene: TRBJ2-3
D gene: .
clone size: medium-sized
CDR3 protein: CSVRTEDTQYF
CDR3 DNA: TGCAGCGTTCGGACTGAAGATACGCAGTATTTT

V gene: TRBV24-1
J gene: TRBJ2-1
D gene: TRBD1
clone size: few
CDR3 protein: CATSDLPGTGVHEQFF
CDR3 DNA: TGTGCCACCAGTGATTTGCCCGGGACAGGGGTGCATGAGCAGTTCTTC

V gene: TRBV5-5
J gene: TRBJ1-4
D gene: .
clone size: .
CDR3 protein: CARRGATNEKLFF
CDR3 DNA: TGTGCCAGAAGGGGGGCAACTAATGAAAAACTGTTTTTT

V gene: TRBV19
J gene: TRBJ2-5
D gene: TRBD2
clone size: medium-sized
CDR3 protein: CASGEGVAGGHQETQYF
CDR3 DNA: TGTGCCAGTGGGGAGGGGGTAGCGGGGGGGCATCAGGAGACCCAGTACTTC

V gene: TRBV7-6
J gene: TRBJ2-5
D gene: .
clone size: many
CDR3 protein: CASSLAVTQETQYF
CDR3 DNA: TGTGCCAGCAGCTTAGCAGTCACCCAAGAGACCCAGTACTTC

V gene: TRBV4-2
J gene: TRBJ2-1
D gene: TRBD2
clone size: .
CDR3 protein: CASSQDQPGGIYNEQFF
CDR3 DNA: TGTGCCAGCAGCCAAGATCAGCCGGGGGGAATATACAATGAGCAGTTCTTC

V gene: TRBV6-6
J gene: TRBJ2-3
D gene: TRBD2
clone size: medium-sized
CDR3 protein: CASSSPASGGTDTQYF
CDR3 DNA: TGTGCCAGCAGTTCCCCCGCTAGCGGGGGCACAGATACGCAGTATTTT

V gene: TRBV27
J gene: TRBJ2-1
D gene: TRBD1
clone size: .
CDR3 protein: CASSPGTGEGYNEQFF
CDR3 DNA: TGTGCCAGCAGCCCCGGGACAGGGGAAGGATACAATGAGCAGTTCTTC